These T cell receptor beta chains were read from a single sample in a study of CD8 T cells in Susac syndrome. Via MiXCR, TCRdb re-called the immunoSEQ multiplex PCR reads, giving one row per CDR3 protein. The sample yields about 110,000 distinct CDR3 sequences, approximately 94% seen once. The sample comprised CD8+ T cells from PBMCs. These receptors all come from a human donor with Susac syndrome. The conserved cysteine and the conserved F or W are not part of the CDR3 here. Each record gives: clone size, V gene, J gene, CDR3 protein. Only part of the rows carry a size: once, few, many, or a class if the clone is expanded.

clone size: NA; V gene: TRBV11-3; J gene: TRBJ2-1; CDR3 protein: ASSEGNEQF
clone size: NA; V gene: TRBV5-1; J gene: TRBJ2-1; CDR3 protein: ASSLAFDEQF
clone size: NA; V gene: TRBV2; J gene: TRBJ1-2; CDR3 protein: ARDGTGGYGYT
clone size: NA; V gene: TRBV12-3/TRBV12-4; J gene: TRBJ2-1; CDR3 protein: ASSFGQNEQF
clone size: NA; V gene: TRBV6-5; J gene: TRBJ2-7; CDR3 protein: ASRTAYSYEQY
clone size: NA; V gene: TRBV9; J gene: TRBJ2-6; CDR3 protein: ASSEPRDRESNVLT
clone size: once; V gene: TRBV12-3/TRBV12-4; J gene: TRBJ1-3; CDR3 protein: ASSPAGGGNTIY
clone size: NA; V gene: TRBV27; J gene: TRBJ1-2; CDR3 protein: ASSLSGDRYGYT
clone size: NA; V gene: TRBV12-3/TRBV12-4; J gene: TRBJ2-2; CDR3 protein: ASSSVWSRWSTGELF
clone size: NA; V gene: TRBV6-1; J gene: TRBJ2-2; CDR3 protein: ASSTLGEGGELF
clone size: NA; V gene: TRBV9; J gene: TRBJ2-2; CDR3 protein: ASSGYGTGELF
clone size: NA; V gene: TRBV9; J gene: TRBJ1-5; CDR3 protein: ASSVAESQPQH
clone size: NA; V gene: TRBV12-3/TRBV12-4; J gene: TRBJ1-1; CDR3 protein: ASSLGETEAF
clone size: once; V gene: TRBV7-6; J gene: TRBJ1-6; CDR3 protein: ASSPQSSYNSPLH
clone size: NA; V gene: TRBV15; J gene: TRBJ2-5; CDR3 protein: ATSRDRGSQETQY
clone size: NA; V gene: TRBV29-1; J gene: TRBJ1-1; CDR3 protein: SVGLGTEAF
clone size: NA; V gene: TRBV12-3/TRBV12-4; J gene: TRBJ1-2; CDR3 protein: ASSNPRSDEYGYT
clone size: NA; V gene: TRBV6-1; J gene: TRBJ2-1; CDR3 protein: ASSELTGNEQF
clone size: NA; V gene: TRBV7-3; J gene: TRBJ2-1; CDR3 protein: ASSGGGVEQF
clone size: NA; V gene: TRBV9; J gene: TRBJ1-6; CDR3 protein: ASGSPLH
clone size: NA; V gene: TRBV21-1; J gene: TRBJ1-2; CDR3 protein: ASSAIPETAYGYT
clone size: NA; V gene: TRBV20-1; J gene: TRBJ2-5; CDR3 protein: SASLPSVGETQY
clone size: NA; V gene: TRBV4-2; J gene: TRBJ2-5; CDR3 protein: ASSQLQGARETQY
clone size: NA; V gene: TRBV27; J gene: TRBJ1-2; CDR3 protein: ASSPNGDGYT
clone size: NA; V gene: TRBV20-1; J gene: TRBJ2-6; CDR3 protein: SARDDITGANVLT
clone size: NA; V gene: TRBV15; J gene: TRBJ2-4; CDR3 protein: ATSNPEGEAKNIQY
clone size: once; V gene: TRBV6-2/TRBV6-3; J gene: TRBJ2-7; CDR3 protein: ASSYSTSYEQY
clone size: NA; V gene: TRBV13; J gene: TRBJ1-2; CDR3 protein: ASSSGQGYGYT
clone size: once; V gene: TRBV7-9; J gene: TRBJ2-3; CDR3 protein: ASSMQADTQY
clone size: NA; V gene: TRBV7-2; J gene: TRBJ2-5; CDR3 protein: ASSLDRDIWETQY
clone size: NA; V gene: TRBV5-1; J gene: TRBJ2-1; CDR3 protein: ASSTLYNEQF
clone size: NA; V gene: TRBV12-3/TRBV12-4; J gene: TRBJ2-5; CDR3 protein: ASSSPGLAGAGYQETQY
clone size: NA; V gene: TRBV20-1; J gene: TRBJ1-2; CDR3 protein: SARDLQSNYGYT
clone size: NA; V gene: TRBV20-1; J gene: TRBJ1-2; CDR3 protein: RQPRNYGYT
clone size: NA; V gene: TRBV29-1; J gene: TRBJ2-5; CDR3 protein: SVESWKGEGETQY
clone size: NA; V gene: TRBV13; J gene: TRBJ2-3; CDR3 protein: ASTVRAGGTDTQY
clone size: NA; V gene: TRBV7-6; J gene: TRBJ2-7; CDR3 protein: ASSLEEGSHYEQY
clone size: NA; V gene: TRBV5-1; J gene: TRBJ2-7; CDR3 protein: ASSLSGTGGYEQY
clone size: NA; V gene: TRBV9; J gene: TRBJ2-5; CDR3 protein: ASSVASGQETQY
clone size: NA; V gene: TRBV2; J gene: TRBJ2-3; CDR3 protein: ASSEEERGGTDTQY
clone size: NA; V gene: TRBV27; J gene: TRBJ2-2; CDR3 protein: ASSFYTGELF
clone size: NA; V gene: TRBV5-6; J gene: TRBJ2-7; CDR3 protein: ASSPAGLGYEQY
clone size: NA; V gene: TRBV12-3/TRBV12-4; J gene: TRBJ1-5; CDR3 protein: ASRATGSNQPQH
clone size: NA; V gene: TRBV6-6; J gene: TRBJ1-2; CDR3 protein: ASSPFSADGYT
clone size: NA; V gene: TRBV5-4; J gene: TRBJ2-7; CDR3 protein: ASSPWGKSDEQY
clone size: NA; V gene: TRBV7-8; J gene: TRBJ2-4; CDR3 protein: ASSLGVGIQY
clone size: NA; V gene: TRBV11-2; J gene: TRBJ1-1; CDR3 protein: ASSLGGWDTEAF